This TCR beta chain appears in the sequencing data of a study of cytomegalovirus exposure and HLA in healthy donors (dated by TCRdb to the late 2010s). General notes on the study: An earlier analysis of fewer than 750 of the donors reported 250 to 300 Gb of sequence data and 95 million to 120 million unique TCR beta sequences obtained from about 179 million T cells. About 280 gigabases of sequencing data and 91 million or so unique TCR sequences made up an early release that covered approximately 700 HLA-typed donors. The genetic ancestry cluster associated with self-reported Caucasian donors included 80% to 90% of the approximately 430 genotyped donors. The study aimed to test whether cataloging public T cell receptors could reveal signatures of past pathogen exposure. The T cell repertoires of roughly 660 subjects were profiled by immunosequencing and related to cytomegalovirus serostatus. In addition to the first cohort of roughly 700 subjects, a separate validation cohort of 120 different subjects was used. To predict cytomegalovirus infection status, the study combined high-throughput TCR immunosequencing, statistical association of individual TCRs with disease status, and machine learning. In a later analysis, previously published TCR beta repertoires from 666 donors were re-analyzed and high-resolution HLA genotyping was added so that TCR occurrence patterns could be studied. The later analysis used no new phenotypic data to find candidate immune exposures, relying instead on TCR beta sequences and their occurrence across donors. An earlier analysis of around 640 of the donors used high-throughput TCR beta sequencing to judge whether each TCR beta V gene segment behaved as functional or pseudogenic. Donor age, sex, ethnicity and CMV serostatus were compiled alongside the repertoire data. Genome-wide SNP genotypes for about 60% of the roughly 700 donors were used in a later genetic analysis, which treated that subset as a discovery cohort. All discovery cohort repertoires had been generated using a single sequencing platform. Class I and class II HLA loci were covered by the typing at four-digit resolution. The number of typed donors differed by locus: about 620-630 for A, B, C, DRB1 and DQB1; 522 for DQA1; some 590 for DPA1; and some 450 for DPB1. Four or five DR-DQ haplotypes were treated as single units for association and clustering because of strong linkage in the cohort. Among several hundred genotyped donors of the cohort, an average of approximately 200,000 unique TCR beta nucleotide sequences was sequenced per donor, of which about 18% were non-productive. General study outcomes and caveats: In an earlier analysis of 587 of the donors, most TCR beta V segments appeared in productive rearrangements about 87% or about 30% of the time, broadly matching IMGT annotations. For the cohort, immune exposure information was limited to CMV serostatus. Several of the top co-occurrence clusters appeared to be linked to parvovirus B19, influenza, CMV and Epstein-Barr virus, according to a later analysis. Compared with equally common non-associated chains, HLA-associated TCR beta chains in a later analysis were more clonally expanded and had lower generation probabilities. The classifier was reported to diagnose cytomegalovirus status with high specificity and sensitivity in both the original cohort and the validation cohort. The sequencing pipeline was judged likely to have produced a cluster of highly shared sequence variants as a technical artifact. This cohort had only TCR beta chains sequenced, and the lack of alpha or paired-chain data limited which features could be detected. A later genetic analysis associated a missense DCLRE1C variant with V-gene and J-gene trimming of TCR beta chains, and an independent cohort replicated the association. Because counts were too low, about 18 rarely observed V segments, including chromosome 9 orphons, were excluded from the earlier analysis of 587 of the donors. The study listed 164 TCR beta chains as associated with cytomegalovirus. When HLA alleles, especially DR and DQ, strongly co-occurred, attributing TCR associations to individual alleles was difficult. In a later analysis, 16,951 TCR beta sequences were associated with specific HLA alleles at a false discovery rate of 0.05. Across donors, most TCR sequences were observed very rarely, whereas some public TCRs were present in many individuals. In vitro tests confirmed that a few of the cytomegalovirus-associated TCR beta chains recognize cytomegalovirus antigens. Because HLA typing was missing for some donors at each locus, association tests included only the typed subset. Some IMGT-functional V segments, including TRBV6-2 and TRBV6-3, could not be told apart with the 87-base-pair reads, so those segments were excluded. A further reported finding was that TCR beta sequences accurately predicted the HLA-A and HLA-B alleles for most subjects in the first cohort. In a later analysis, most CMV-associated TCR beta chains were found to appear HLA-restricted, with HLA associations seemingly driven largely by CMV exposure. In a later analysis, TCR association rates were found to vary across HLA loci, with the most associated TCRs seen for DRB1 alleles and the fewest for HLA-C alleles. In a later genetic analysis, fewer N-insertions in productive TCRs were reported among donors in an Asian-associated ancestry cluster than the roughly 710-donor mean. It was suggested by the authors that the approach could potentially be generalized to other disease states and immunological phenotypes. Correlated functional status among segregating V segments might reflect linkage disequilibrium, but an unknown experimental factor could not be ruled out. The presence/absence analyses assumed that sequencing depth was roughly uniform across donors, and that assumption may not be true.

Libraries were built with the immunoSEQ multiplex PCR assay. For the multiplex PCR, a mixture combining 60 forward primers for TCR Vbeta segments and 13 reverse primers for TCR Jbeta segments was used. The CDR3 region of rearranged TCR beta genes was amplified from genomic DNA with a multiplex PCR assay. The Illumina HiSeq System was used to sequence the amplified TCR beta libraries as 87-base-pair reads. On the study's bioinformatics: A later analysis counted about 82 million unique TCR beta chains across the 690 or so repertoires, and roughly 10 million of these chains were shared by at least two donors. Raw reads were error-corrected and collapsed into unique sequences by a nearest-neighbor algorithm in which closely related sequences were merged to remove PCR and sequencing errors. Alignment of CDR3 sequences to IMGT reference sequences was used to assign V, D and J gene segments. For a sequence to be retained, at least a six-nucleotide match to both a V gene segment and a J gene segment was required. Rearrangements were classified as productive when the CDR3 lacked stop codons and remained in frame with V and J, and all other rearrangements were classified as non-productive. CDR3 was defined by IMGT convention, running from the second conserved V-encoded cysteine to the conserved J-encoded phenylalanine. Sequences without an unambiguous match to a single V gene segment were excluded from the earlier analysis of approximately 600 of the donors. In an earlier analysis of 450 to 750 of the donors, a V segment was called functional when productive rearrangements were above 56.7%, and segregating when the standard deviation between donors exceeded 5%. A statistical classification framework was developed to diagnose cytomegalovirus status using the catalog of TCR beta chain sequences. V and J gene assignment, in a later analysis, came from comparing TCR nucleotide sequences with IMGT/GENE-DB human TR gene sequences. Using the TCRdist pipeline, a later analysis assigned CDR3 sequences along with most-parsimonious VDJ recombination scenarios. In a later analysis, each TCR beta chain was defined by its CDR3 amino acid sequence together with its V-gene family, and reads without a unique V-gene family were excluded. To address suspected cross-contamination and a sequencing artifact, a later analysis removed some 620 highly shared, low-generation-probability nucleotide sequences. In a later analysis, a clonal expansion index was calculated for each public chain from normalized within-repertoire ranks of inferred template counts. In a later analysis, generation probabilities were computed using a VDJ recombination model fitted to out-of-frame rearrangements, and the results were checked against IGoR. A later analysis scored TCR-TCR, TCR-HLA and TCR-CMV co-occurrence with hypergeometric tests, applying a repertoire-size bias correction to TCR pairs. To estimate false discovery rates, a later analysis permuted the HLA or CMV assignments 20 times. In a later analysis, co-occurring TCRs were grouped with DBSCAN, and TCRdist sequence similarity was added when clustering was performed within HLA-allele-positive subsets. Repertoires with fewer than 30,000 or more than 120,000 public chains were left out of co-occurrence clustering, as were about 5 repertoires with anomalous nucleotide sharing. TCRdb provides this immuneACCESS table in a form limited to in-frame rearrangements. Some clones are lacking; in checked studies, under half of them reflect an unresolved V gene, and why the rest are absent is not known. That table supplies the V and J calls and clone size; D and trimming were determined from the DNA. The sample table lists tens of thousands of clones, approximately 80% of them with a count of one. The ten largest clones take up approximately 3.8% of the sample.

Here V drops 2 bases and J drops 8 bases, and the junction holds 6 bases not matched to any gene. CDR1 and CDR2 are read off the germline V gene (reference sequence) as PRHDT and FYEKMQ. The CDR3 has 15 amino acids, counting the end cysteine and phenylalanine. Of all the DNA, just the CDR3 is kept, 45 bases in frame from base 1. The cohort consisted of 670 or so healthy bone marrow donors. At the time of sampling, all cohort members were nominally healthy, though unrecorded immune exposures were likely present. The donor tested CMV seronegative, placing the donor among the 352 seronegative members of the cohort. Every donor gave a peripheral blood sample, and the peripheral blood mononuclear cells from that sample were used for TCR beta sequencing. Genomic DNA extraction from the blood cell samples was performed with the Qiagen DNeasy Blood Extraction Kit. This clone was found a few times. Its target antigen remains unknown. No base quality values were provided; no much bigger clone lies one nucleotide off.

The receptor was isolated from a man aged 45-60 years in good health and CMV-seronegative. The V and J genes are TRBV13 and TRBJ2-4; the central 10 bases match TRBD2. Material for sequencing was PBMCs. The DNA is TGTGCCAGCAGCTTACGAGCGGGAGGGGGGGACATTCAGTACTTC. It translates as CASSLRAGGGDIQYF. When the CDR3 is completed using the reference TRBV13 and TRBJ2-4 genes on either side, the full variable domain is AAGVIQSPRHLIKEKRETATLKCYPIPRHDTVYWYQQGPGQDPQFLISFYEKMQSDKGSIPDRFSAQQFSDYHSELNMSSLELGDSALYFCASSLRAGGGDIQYFGAGTRLSVL.